Listed below are T cell receptor beta chains from one sample, sequenced in a study of radiotherapy plus CTLA-4 blockade in lung cancer. Only in-frame clones appear in the TCRdb table, and some are missing; sequencing was by immunoSEQ multiplex PCR. The profile shows over 80,000 clones, 83% of them singletons. Sequencing used peripheral blood, obtained from a patient treated with radiotherapy plus ipilimumab. Source of these receptors: a human donor with non-small cell lung cancer who had stable disease on radiotherapy plus ipilimumab. Both conserved end residues are part of each CDR3. The D gene is left open where the match is weak. A clone size is listed for some rows: how often the clone was seen (once, few, many), or a class if it is expanded.

V	D	size	J	CDR3	DNA
TRBV9	TRBD1	NA	TRBJ1-3	CASSQTGTGNTIYF	TGTGCCAGCAGTCAGACAGGGACTGGAAACACCATATATTTT
TRBV5-1	NA	once	TRBJ2-3	CASSLGRANQDTQYF	TGCGCCAGCAGCTTGGGCAGGGCCAACCAGGATACGCAGTATTTT
TRBV7-2	NA	NA	TRBJ2-3	CASSLEKVADTQYF	TGTGCCAGCAGCTTAGAAAAGGTCGCAGATACGCAGTATTTT
TRBV7-8	NA	NA	TRBJ1-1	CASSLTANTEAFF	TGTGCCAGCAGCTTGACAGCGAACACTGAAGCTTTCTTT
TRBV5-5	NA	NA	TRBJ1-4	CASSSPQGTNEKLFF	TGTGCCAGCAGCTCCCCACAAGGAACTAATGAAAAACTGTTTTTT
TRBV4-2	NA	NA	TRBJ2-3	CASSQVASMLASTDTQYF	TGTGCCAGCAGCCAAGTAGCGTCTATGCTCGCTAGCACAGATACGCAGTATTTT
TRBV2	TRBD1	few	TRBJ1-5	CASRGRDRVDQPQHF	TGTGCCAGCAGGGGCCGGGACAGGGTTGATCAGCCCCAGCATTTT
TRBV28	NA	NA	TRBJ1-6	CASGYGRSVRSSYNSPLHF	TGTGCCAGCGGTTACGGCAGGTCCGTTCGTAGCTCCTATAATTCACCCCTCCACTTT
TRBV7-8	TRBD1	NA	TRBJ1-1	CASSSQTGKAFF	TGTGCCAGCAGCTCCCAGACAGGGAAAGCTTTCTTT
TRBV5-1	NA	NA	TRBJ2-5	CASRPHRGKTQYF	TGCGCCAGCAGGCCACACCGTGGGAAGACCCAGTACTTC
TRBV7-2	TRBD2	NA	TRBJ2-5	CASSSVTSGVQETQYF	TGTGCCAGCAGCTCGGTTACTAGCGGGGTACAAGAGACCCAGTACTTC
TRBV7-9	NA	NA	TRBJ2-1	CASSRETDEQFF	TGTGCCAGCAGCCGAGAAACTGATGAGCAGTTCTTC
TRBV2	NA	NA	TRBJ2-7	CASGILDEQYF	TGTGCCAGCGGGATTCTAGACGAGCAGTACTTC
TRBV27	NA	NA	TRBJ2-7	CASSRDPYYEQYF	TGTGCCAGCAGTCGGGACCCCTACTACGAGCAGTACTTC
TRBV5-4	TRBD2	once	TRBJ2-5	CASSLVGLPQETQYF	TGTGCCAGCAGCTTAGTGGGACTACCGCAAGAGACCCAGTACTTC
TRBV14	TRBD1	NA	TRBJ1-6	CASSQSTGVGSPLHF	TGTGCCAGCAGCCAGTCAACAGGGGTAGGGTCACCCCTCCACTTT
TRBV27	NA	NA	TRBJ1-2	CASRLTRAGGYGYTF	TGTGCCAGCAGACTTACCAGGGCGGGGGGCTATGGCTACACCTTC
TRBV30	NA	NA	TRBJ2-6	CAWRGPPDSGANVLTF	TGTGCCTGGAGGGGCCCTCCCGACTCTGGGGCCAACGTCCTGACTTTC
TRBV6-5	NA	NA	TRBJ2-7	CASSTMTATYEQYF	TGTGCCAGCAGCACCATGACGGCCACCTACGAGCAGTACTTC
TRBV7-3	NA	NA	TRBJ1-2	CASSAVGGADYGYTF	TGTGCCAGCAGCGCTGTGGGGGGCGCTGACTATGGCTACACCTTC
TRBV27	TRBD1	NA	TRBJ1-5	CASSADRGQQPQHF	TGTGCCAGCAGTGCGGACAGGGGGCAACAGCCCCAGCATTTT
TRBV18	NA	NA	TRBJ2-5	CASSPRVSEETQYF	TGTGCCAGCTCACCACGGGTCAGTGAAGAGACCCAGTACTTC
TRBV30	TRBD2	NA	TRBJ2-1	CAWSDRAGGPWYNEQFF	TGTGCCTGGAGTGACCGAGCGGGGGGGCCATGGTACAATGAGCAGTTCTTC
TRBV10-3	NA	NA	TRBJ2-7	CAISETPSYEQYF	TGTGCCATCAGTGAAACACCCTCCTACGAGCAGTACTTC
TRBV7-2	NA	NA	TRBJ2-7	CASSPGRRSYEQYF	TGTGCCAGCAGCCCAGGTCGCAGGAGCTACGAGCAGTACTTC
TRBV2	TRBD1	NA	TRBJ1-5	CASRGGQWSNQPQHF	TGTGCCAGCAGGGGGGGACAGTGGAGCAATCAGCCCCAGCATTTT
TRBV29-1	NA	NA	TRBJ2-5	CSVEGGRETQYF	TGCAGCGTTGAAGGGGGTAGGGAGACCCAGTACTTC
TRBV7-3	TRBD2	NA	TRBJ2-2	CASSLPGGGAPGELFF	TGTGCCAGCAGCCTCCCTGGCGGGGGGGCCCCCGGGGAGCTGTTTTTT
TRBV9	NA	few	TRBJ1-6	CASSVDGLARNSPLHF	TGTGCCAGCAGCGTAGATGGTCTCGCTCGGAATTCACCCCTCCACTTT
TRBV6-5	TRBD1	NA	TRBJ1-2	CASKTSTGNYGYTF	TGTGCCAGCAAAACATCGACAGGGAACTATGGCTACACCTTC
TRBV5-1	TRBD1	NA	TRBJ1-4	CASSRTGGDEKLFF	TGCGCCAGCAGCAGGACAGGGGGCGATGAAAAACTGTTTTTT
TRBV30	NA	NA	TRBJ1-5	CAWSGWGNQPQHF	TGTGCCTGGAGTGGCTGGGGCAATCAGCCCCAGCATTTT
TRBV5-1	NA	NA	TRBJ1-1	CASSETGIGNTEAFF	TGCGCCAGCAGCGAAACAGGGATCGGGAACACTGAAGCTTTCTTT